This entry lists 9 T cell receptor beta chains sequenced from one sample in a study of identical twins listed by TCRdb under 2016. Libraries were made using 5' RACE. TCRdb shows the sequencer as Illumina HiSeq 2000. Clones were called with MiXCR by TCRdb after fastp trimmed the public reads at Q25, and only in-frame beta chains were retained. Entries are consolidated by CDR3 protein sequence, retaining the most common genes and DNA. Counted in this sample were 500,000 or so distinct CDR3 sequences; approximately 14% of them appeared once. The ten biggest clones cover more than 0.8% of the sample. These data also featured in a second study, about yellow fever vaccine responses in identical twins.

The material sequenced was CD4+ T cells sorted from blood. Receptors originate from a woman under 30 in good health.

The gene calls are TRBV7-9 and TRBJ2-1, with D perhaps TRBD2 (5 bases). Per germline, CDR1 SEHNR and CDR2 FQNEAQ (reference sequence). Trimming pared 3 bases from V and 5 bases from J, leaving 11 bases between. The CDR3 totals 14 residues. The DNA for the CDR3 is TGTGCCAGCAGCTTCCCGGGATGGAACAATGAGCAGTTCTTC. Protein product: CASSFPGWNNEQFF.

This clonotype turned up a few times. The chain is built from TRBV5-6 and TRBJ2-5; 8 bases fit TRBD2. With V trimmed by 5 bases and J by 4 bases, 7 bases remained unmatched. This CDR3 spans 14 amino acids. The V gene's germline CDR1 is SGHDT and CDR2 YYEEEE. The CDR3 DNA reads TGTGCCAGCAGTGGGACCGGACTAGCAGAGACCCAGTACTTC. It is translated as CASSGTGLAETQYF.

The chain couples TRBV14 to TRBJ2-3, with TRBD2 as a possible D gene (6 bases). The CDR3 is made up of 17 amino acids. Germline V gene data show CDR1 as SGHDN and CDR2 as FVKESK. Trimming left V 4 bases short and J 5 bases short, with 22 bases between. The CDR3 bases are TGTGCCAGCAGCCCTCTCACCTCGGGACTGCTTAGAGATACGCAGTATTTT. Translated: CASSPLTSGLLRDTQYF.

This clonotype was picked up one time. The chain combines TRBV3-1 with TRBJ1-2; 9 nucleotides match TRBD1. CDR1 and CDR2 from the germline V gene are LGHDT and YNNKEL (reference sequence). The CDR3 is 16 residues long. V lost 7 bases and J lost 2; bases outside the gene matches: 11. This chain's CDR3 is CASTLTGTGPNYGYTF. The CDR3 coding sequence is TGTGCCAGCACCCTGACCGGGACAGGGCCAAACTATGGCTACACCTTC.

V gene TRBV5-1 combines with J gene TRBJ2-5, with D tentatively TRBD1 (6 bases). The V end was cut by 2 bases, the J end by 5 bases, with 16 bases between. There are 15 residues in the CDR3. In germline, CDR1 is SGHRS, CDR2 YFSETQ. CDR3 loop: CASSFLRDNLETQYF. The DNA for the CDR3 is TGCGCCAGCAGCTTTCTCCGGGACAACCTGGAGACCCAGTACTTC.

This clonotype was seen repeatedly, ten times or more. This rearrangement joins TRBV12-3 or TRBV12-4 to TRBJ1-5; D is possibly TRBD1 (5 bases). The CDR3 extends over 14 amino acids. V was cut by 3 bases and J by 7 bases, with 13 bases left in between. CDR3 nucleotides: TGTGCCAGCAGTTTCCGGGACGAAGGGCAGCCCCAGCATTTT. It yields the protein CASSFRDEGQPQHF.

For the CDR3, the DNA is TGCGCCAGCAGCTTCGGAGGGGTATCCTACAATGAGCAGTTCTTC. This gives the protein CASSFGGVSYNEQFF. V gene TRBV5-1 combines with J gene TRBJ2-1, with a weak D call TRBD2 (6 bases). Per the germline V gene, CDR1 is SGHRS and CDR2 is YFSETQ. Trimming cost V 2 bases and J 1 base, with 10 bases left between them. CDR3 length: 15 amino acids.

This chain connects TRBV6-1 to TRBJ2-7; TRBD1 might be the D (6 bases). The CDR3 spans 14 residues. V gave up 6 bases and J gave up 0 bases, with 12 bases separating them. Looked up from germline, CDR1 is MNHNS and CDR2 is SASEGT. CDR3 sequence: CASRATGRSYEQYF. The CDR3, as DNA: TGTGCCAGCAGGGCTACAGGGCGCTCCTACGAGCAGTACTTC.

In DNA, the CDR3 is TGTGCCAGCAGTTTGGGGGAGGGTGAGCAGTTCTTC. Protein sequence: CASSLGEGEQFF. The genes are TRBV28 and TRBJ2-1; 7 bases are a match to TRBD2. The CDR3 runs to 12 residues. Germline CDR1 reads MDHEN; CDR2 reads SYDVKM. V lost 3 bases to trimming and J lost 9 bases; unmatched junction nucleotides: 2.